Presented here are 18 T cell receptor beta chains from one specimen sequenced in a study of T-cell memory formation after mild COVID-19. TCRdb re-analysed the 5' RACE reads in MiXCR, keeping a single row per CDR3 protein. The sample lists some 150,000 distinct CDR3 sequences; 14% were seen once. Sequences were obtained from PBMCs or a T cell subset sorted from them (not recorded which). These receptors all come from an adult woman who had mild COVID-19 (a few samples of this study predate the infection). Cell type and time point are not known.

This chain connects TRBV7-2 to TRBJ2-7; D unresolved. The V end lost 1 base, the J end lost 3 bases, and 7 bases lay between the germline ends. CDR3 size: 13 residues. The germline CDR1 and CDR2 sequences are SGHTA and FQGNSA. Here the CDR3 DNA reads TGTGCCAGCAGCTTAGTTCCGGACTACGAGCAGTACTTC. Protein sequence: CASSLVPDYEQYF.

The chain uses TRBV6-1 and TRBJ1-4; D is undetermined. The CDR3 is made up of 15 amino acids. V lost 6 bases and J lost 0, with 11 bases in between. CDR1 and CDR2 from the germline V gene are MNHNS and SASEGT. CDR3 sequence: CASRTTVATNEKLFF. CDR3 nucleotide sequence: TGTGCCAGCAGGACTACCGTAGCAACTAATGAAAAACTGTTTTTT.

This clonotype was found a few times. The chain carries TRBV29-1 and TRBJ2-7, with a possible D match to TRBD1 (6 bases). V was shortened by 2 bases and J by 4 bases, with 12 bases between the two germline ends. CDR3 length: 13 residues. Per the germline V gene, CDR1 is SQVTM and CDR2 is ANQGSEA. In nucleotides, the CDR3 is TGCAGCGTTGAAAATCCGACAGGTTACGAGCAGTACTTC. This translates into CSVENPTGYEQYF.

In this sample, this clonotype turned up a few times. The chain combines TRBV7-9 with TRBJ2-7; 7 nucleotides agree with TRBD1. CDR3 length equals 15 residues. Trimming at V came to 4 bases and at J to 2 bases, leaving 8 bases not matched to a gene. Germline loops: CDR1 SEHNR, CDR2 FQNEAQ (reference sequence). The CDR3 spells CASSSGQVSPYEQYF. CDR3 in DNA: TGTGCCAGCAGCTCCGGACAGGTGTCTCCCTACGAGCAGTACTTC.

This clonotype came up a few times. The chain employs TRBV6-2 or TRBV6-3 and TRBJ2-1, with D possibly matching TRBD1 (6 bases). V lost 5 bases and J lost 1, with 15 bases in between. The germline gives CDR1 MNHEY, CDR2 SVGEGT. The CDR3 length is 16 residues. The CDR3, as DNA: TGTGCCAGCAGTCCTCCAAGGGGGATATCCTACAATGAGCAGTTCTTC. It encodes CASSPPRGISYNEQFF.

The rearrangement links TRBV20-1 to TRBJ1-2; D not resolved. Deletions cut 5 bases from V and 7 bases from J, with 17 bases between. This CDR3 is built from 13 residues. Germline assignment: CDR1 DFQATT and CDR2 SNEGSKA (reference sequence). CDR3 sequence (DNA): TGCAGTGCTTCTCCTATCACAGCTGCTGGCTACACCTTC. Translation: CSASPITAAGYTF.

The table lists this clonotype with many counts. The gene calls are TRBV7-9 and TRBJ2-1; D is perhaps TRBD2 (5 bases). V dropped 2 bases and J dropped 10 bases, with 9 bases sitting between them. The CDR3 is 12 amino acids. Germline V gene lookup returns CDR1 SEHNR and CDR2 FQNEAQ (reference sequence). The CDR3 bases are TGTGCCAGCAGCTTATCCCGACTAGAGCAGTTCTTC. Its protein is CASSLSRLEQFF.

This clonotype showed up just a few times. Here the CDR3 reads CASSYGVHSTEAFF. CDR3 sequence (DNA): TGTGCCAGCAGCTATGGGGTTCACAGCACTGAAGCTTTCTTT. The V call is TRBV6-5, the J call TRBJ1-1; D unresolved. Per the germline V gene, CDR1 is MNHEY and CDR2 is SVGAGI. Trimming pared 6 bases from V and 4 bases from J, leaving 15 bases between. The length of the CDR3 is 14 residues.

CDR3 sequence: CASGLRGNQPQHF. The CDR3 DNA reads as TGTGCCAGCGGACTCAGGGGGAATCAGCCCCAGCATTTT. The rearrangement joins TRBV27 to TRBJ1-5, with TRBD1 matching 7 bases. Germline V gene sequence: CDR1 MNHEY, CDR2 SMNVEV (reference sequence). V dropped 8 bases and J dropped 4; count of bases not matched to a gene: 5. The CDR3 extends over 13 amino acids.

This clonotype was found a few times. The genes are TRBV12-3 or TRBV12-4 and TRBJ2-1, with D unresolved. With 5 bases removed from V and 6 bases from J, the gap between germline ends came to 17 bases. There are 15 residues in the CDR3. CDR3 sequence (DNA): TGTGCCAGCAGTGAGTTTGGGCCAGTGGCCAATGAGCAGTTCTTC. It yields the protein CASSEFGPVANEQFF.

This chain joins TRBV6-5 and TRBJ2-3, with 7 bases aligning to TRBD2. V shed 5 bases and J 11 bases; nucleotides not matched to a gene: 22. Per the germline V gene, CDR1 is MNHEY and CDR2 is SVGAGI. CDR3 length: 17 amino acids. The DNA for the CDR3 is TGTGCCAGCAGTCACCTGGGACTATCACCTGATGAAGGTGTGCAGTATTTT. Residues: CASSHLGLSPDEGVQYF.

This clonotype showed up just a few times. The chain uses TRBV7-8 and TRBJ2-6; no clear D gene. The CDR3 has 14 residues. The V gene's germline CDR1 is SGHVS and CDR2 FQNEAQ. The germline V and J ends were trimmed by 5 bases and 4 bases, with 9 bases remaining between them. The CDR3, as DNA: TGTGCCAGCAGCCTCACACCCGGGGCCAACGTCCTGACTTTC. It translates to CASSLTPGANVLTF.

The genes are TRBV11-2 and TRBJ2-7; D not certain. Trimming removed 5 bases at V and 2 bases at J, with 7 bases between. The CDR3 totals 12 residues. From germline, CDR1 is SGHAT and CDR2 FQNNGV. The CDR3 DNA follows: TGTGCCAGCAGCCCCTTGACCTACGAGCAGTACTTC. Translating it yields CASSPLTYEQYF.

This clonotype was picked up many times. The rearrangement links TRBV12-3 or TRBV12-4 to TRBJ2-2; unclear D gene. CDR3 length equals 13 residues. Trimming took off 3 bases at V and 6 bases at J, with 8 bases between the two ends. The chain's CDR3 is CASSFTGAGELFF. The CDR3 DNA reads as TGTGCCAGCAGTTTTACGGGTGCCGGGGAGCTGTTTTTT.

The CDR3 DNA is TGTGCCAGCAGCGGGGGCACGGGGAACACCGGGGAGCTGTTTTTT. Protein sequence: CASSGGTGNTGELFF. The chain joins TRBV12-3 or TRBV12-4 to TRBJ2-2; D may match TRBD1 or TRBD2 (6 bases each). Trimming took off 6 bases at V and 1 base at J, with 12 bases between the two ends. This CDR3 contains 15 residues.

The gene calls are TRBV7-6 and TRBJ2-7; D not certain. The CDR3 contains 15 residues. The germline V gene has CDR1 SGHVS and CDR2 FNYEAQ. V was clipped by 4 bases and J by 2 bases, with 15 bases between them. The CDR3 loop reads CASSSTRWGTYEQYF. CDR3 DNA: TGTGCCAGCAGCTCCACCAGGTGGGGAACCTACGAGCAGTACTTC. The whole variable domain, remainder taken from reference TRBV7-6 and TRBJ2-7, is GAGVSQSPRYKVTKRGQDVALRCDPISGHVSLYWYRQALGQGPEFLTYFNYEAQQDKSGLPNDRFSAERPEGSISTLTIQRTEQRDSAMYRCASSSTRWGTYEQYFGPGTRLTVT.

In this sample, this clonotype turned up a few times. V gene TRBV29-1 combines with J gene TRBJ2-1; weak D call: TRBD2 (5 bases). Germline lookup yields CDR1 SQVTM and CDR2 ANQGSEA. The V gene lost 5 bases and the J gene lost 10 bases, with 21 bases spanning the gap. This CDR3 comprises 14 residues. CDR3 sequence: CSVPEVDYLKEQFF. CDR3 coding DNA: TGCAGCGTTCCAGAGGTAGACTACCTTAAAGAGCAGTTCTTC.

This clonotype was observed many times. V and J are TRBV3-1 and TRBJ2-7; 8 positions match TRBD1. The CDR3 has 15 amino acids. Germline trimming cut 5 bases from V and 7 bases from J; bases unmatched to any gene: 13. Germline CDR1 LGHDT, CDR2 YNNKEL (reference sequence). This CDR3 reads CASSYPGRGLWEQYF. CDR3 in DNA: TGTGCCAGCAGCTACCCCGGCAGGGGGCTGTGGGAGCAGTACTTC.